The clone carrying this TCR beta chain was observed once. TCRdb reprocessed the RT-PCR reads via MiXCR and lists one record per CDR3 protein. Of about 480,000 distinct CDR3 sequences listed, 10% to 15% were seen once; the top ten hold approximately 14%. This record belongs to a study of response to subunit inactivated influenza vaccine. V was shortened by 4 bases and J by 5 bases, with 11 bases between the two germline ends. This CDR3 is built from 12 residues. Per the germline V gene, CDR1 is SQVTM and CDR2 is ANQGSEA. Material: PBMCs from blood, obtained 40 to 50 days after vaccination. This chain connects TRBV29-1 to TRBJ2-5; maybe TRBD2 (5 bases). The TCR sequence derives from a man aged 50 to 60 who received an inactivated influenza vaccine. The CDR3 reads CSVAGLAETQYF. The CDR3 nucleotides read TGCAGCGTTGCTGGGCTAGCTGAGACCCAGTACTTC.